Sequencing of this T cell receptor beta chain was carried out in a study of CD8 T cells in ankylosing spondylitis. This clonotype was recorded many times. Its antigen remains unidentified. Making use of molecular barcodes, quantitative 5'-RACE generated TCR beta libraries. TCRdb processed the 5' RACE reads anew with MiXCR; each CDR3 protein has one entry. The sample lists around 770,000 distinct CDR3 sequences, roughly 12% seen once, with approximately 0.51% in the top ten. General study findings and limits: Earlier reports found some motif variants in synovial fluid and blood in reactive arthritis. Seemingly characteristic of ankylosing spondylitis blood was a TCR beta motif consisting of eight highly homologous variants.

The V end was cut by 10 bases, the J end by 0 bases, with 12 bases between. This CDR3 spans 13 amino acids. This TCR came from a male donor with ankylosing spondylitis. The sequenced material came from blood, either unsorted or a sorted T cell fraction (not recorded which). The chain links TRBV12-3 or TRBV12-4 to TRBJ1-1, with D maybe TRBD1 (5 bases). The CDR3 DNA follows: TGTGCCACCCGGACATCAATGAACACTGAAGCTTTCTTT. Translated: CATRTSMNTEAFF.